Each of the 20 T cell receptor beta chains below was sequenced from the same sample in a study of a mutant IDH1 vaccine in newly diagnosed glioma. Their target antigens are unknown. TCRdb keeps only in-frame clones here, not all; method: immunoSEQ multiplex PCR. Among around 60,000 clones, around 83% were seen once, and the ten largest hold 4%. Time point indicated: week 23, last vaccination. What each vaccine dose contained was 300 ug of mutant IDH1 20-mer peptide, accompanied by topical imiquimod. Here the sequenced sample was PBMCs, taken from a glioma patient whose treatment included an IDH1 peptide vaccine. These receptors all stem from a man aged 30 to 45 with glioma.

The chain recombines TRBV5-1 with TRBJ2-1, with 8 nucleotides matching TRBD1. V was pared by 1 base and J by 4 bases, with 1 base of the junction left unmatched. From germline, CDR1 is SGHRS and CDR2 YFSETQ. The CDR3 runs to 14 residues. This chain's CDR3 is CASSLQGAYNEQFF. CDR3 DNA sequence: TGCGCCAGCAGCTTGCAGGGGGCTTACAATGAGCAGTTCTTC.

The CDR3 nucleotides read TGTGCCAGCAGTTCCCCGGAGAGGCTAGATACGCAGTATTTT. Translation: CASSSPERLDTQYF. The chain employs TRBV6-6 and TRBJ2-3; D gene ambiguous. The CDR3 is 14 residues long. Trimming removed 4 bases from V and 5 bases from J, with 13 bases in between. CDR1 and CDR2 from the germline V gene are MNHNY and SVGAGI (reference sequence).

The gene calls are TRBV5-1 and TRBJ2-7; no reliable D call. Germline V gives CDR1 SGHRS, CDR2 YFSETQ. This CDR3 region has 13 residues. V was trimmed by 4 bases and J by 12 bases, leaving 20 bases between them. CDR3 residues: CASSQNNGEIAYF. In nucleotides, the CDR3 is TGCGCCAGCAGCCAAAATAATGGCGAGATAGCGTACTTC.

This clone was detected once. The chain links TRBV11-3 to TRBJ2-1, with D uncertain. The V gene lost 0 bases and the J gene lost 6 bases, with 6 bases spanning the gap. The CDR3 loop spans 13 amino acids. The germline V gene encodes CDR1 SGHNT and CDR2 YENEEA. This chain's CDR3 is CASSLDPGNEQFF. Written as DNA, the CDR3 is TGTGCCAGCAGCTTAGATCCTGGCAATGAGCAGTTCTTC.

This clone was picked up one time. V usage is TRBV7-6 and J usage is TRBJ1-1; no reliable D call. Trimming took off 2 bases at V and 1 base at J, with 8 bases between the two ends. Germline V CDR1 and CDR2: SGHVS, FNYEAQ. The CDR3 spans 14 residues. The CDR3 coding sequence is TGTGCCAGCAGCTTACAGGTGGGGAACACTGAAGCTTTCTTT. It codes for CASSLQVGNTEAFF.

This clone has just one count. V gene TRBV14 combines with J gene TRBJ2-1, with TRBD2 identical over 12 bases. The V gene's germline CDR1 is SGHDN and CDR2 FVKESK. The V segment lost 8 bases and the J segment 7 bases; nucleotides outside the gene matches: 9. There are 15 residues in the CDR3. The CDR3 nucleotides are TGTGCCAGCGGACGACTAGCGGGGGTGGGGAATGAGCAGTTCTTC. This codes for CASGRLAGVGNEQFF.

The chain is built from TRBV7-9 and TRBJ1-1; D not resolved. The V end lost 3 bases, the J end lost 2 bases, and 7 bases lay between the germline ends. Germline V CDR1 and CDR2: SEHNR, FQNEAQ (reference sequence). The CDR3 spans 13 residues. CDR3 nucleotides: TGTGCCAGCAGCTTTTCCGGAAACACTGAAGCTTTCTTT. Amino acid sequence: CASSFSGNTEAFF.

This clone came up once. CDR3 in DNA: TGCGCCAGCAGCTTCAGGACAGACCAAGAGACCCAGTACTTC. It yields the protein CASSFRTDQETQYF. The chain employs TRBV5-1 and TRBJ2-5; tentatively, D is TRBD1 (6 bases). Trimming took 2 bases from V and 0 from J, leaving 8 bases between them. This CDR3 contains 14 residues. The germline V gene has CDR1 SGHRS and CDR2 YFSETQ.

This clone was observed a handful of times. This chain connects TRBV4-1 to TRBJ1-1; 10 bases map to TRBD1. The length of the CDR3 is 15 residues. J lost 6 bases, V lost 3 bases, and 7 bases had no gene match. Germline CDR1 is MGHRA and CDR2 is YSYEKL. DNA for the CDR3: TGCGCCAGCAGCCAGGGACAGGGGATCGAGGCTGAAGCTTTCTTT. Protein: CASSQGQGIEAEAFF.

The gene calls are TRBV27 and TRBJ2-1; D is perhaps TRBD2 (6 bases). V lost 6 bases and J 0 bases, leaving 9 bases between the germline ends. CDR3 length equals 14 residues. Germline CDR1 is MNHEY and CDR2 is SMNVEV (reference sequence). The CDR3 protein is CASRRDSSYNEQFF. DNA for the CDR3: TGTGCCAGCAGGAGGGACTCCTCCTACAATGAGCAGTTCTTC.

This chain connects TRBV30 to TRBJ1-1; D is possibly TRBD1 (5 bases). CDR1 GTSNPN and CDR2 SVGIG come from the germline V gene (reference sequence). CDR3 length: 18 residues. Deletions cut 4 bases from V and 1 base from J, with 25 bases between. The CDR3 bases are TGTGCCTGGATAGTGGTCTCGGGGGTTTTCGGGGGGAACACTGAAGCTTTCTTT. Translation gives CAWIVVSGVFGGNTEAFF. Combining the CDR3 with reference TRBV30 and TRBJ1-1 gives the whole variable domain SQTIHQWPATLVQPVGSPLSLECTVEGTSNPNLYWYRQAAGRGLQLLFYSVGIGQISSEVPQNLSASRPQDRQFILSSKKLLLSDSGFYLCAWIVVSGVFGGNTEAFFGQGTRLTVV.

The chain employs TRBV4-1 and TRBJ1-5; no clear D gene. V gave up 1 base and J gave up 1 base, with 11 bases separating them. The germline V gene has CDR1 MGHRA and CDR2 YSYEKL. The CDR3 runs 16 residues. The CDR3 spells CASSQGPASSNQPQHF. CDR3 coding DNA: TGCGCCAGCAGCCAAGGACCAGCTTCAAGCAATCAGCCCCAGCATTTT.

This chain uses TRBV19 with TRBJ2-4, with D possibly being TRBD2 (6 bases). The CDR3 extends over 16 amino acids. Per germline, CDR1 LNHDA and CDR2 SQIVND (reference sequence). Between the trimmed V and J ends, which lost 1 base and 5 bases, there was a span of 15 bases. The DNA of the CDR3 is TGTGCCAGTAGTATAGTTGGAGCCGGGACTCAAAACATTCAGTACTTC. Translating gives CASSIVGAGTQNIQYF.

The chain is built from TRBV2 and TRBJ2-7; D is unclear. The CDR3 runs 14 residues. The germline V and J ends were trimmed by 7 bases and 6 bases, with 19 bases remaining between them. CDR1 SNHLY and CDR2 FYNNEI come from the germline V gene. The CDR3 DNA is TGTGCCAGCAACTGGGAATCCCAAGACGCCGAGCAGTACTTC. This encodes CASNWESQDAEQYF.

The sample holds one count of this clone. The rearrangement links TRBV6-6 to TRBJ1-2, with 9 bases identical to TRBD1. The germline V gene encodes CDR1 MNHNY and CDR2 SVGAGI (reference sequence). The CDR3 spans 13 residues. With V trimmed by 6 bases and J by 4 bases, 3 bases remained unmatched. CDR3 amino acids: CASSPTGGYGYTF. DNA of the CDR3: TGTGCCAGCAGCCCGACAGGGGGCTATGGCTACACCTTC.

The chain recombines TRBV15 with TRBJ2-7, with D possibly TRBD2 on 5 matching bases. V was trimmed by 1 base and J by 3 bases, leaving 19 bases between them. Germline V gives CDR1 LNHNV, CDR2 YYDKDF (reference sequence). CDR3 size: 17 residues. The DNA for the CDR3 is TGTGCCACCAGCAGAGGGCTAGCTCGGTGGGTGGACTACGAGCAGTACTTC. Its translation is CATSRGLARWVDYEQYF.

The CDR3 coding sequence is TGTGCCAGCAGCACCAGACGGATTCCTAATGAAAAACTGTTTTTT. Protein: CASSTRRIPNEKLFF. V usage is TRBV5-6 and J usage is TRBJ1-4; D not certain. Germline lookup yields CDR1 SGHDT and CDR2 YYEEEE. The CDR3 runs 15 residues. V gave up 4 bases and J gave up 3 bases, with 13 bases separating them.

The V call is TRBV4-1, the J call TRBJ1-6, with D unclear. The CDR3 totals 13 residues. From germline, CDR1 is MGHRA and CDR2 YSYEKL. Trimming took 1 base from V and 8 from J, leaving 6 bases between them. CDR3 in amino acids: CASSQVPDSPLHF. CDR3 bases: TGCGCCAGCAGCCAAGTTCCGGATTCACCCCTCCACTTT.

V is TRBV27 and J is TRBJ1-6, with 7 bases identical to TRBD1. Germline values: CDR1 MNHEY, CDR2 SMNVEV (reference sequence). The V and J ends lost 8 bases and 12 bases, in that order; junction bases with no gene match: 13. This CDR3 comprises 14 residues. In DNA, the CDR3 is TGTGCCAGCCGAAAACGGACAGGTTTGGAACCCCTCCACTTT. This translates into CASRKRTGLEPLHF.

This chain uses TRBV28 with TRBJ1-3; tentative D call: TRBD1 (5 bases). The V end lost 7 bases, the J end lost 2 bases, and 15 bases lay between the germline ends. Germline V gives CDR1 MDHEN, CDR2 SYDVKM. This CDR3 comprises 15 residues. CDR3 sequence: CASTPTGITGNTIYF. The CDR3 DNA reads TGTGCCAGCACTCCCACAGGCATTACTGGAAACACCATATATTTT.